This is a list of T cell receptor beta chains from one sample in a study of PD-1 blockade in classical Hodgkin lymphoma. Sequencing was performed with immunoSEQ multiplex PCR; in TCRdb, only in-frame clones are kept and a portion is missing. The sample holds 30,000 to 45,000 clones, 85% to 90% seen once. The material was peripheral blood mononuclear cells (PBMCs), obtained before the second cycle of nivolumab. These receptors were taken from a human donor with classical Hodgkin lymphoma. CDR3s include the opening cysteine and the closing phenylalanine or tryptophan.

j_call: TRBJ2-5
v_call: TRBV6-5
cdr3_aa: CASSYSRETQYF

j_call: TRBJ2-7
v_call: TRBV5-4
cdr3_aa: CASSPMEGAFEQYF

j_call: TRBJ1-1
v_call: TRBV6-1
cdr3_aa: CAGGGTGRGAFF

j_call: TRBJ2-7
v_call: TRBV18
cdr3_aa: CASSPGRNEQYF

j_call: TRBJ2-1
v_call: TRBV9
cdr3_aa: CASSPRITSGTYEQFF

j_call: TRBJ2-7
v_call: TRBV7-9
cdr3_aa: CASSPLSEIEQYF

j_call: TRBJ2-1
v_call: TRBV7-8
cdr3_aa: CASSIRLGLAEHNEQFF

j_call: TRBJ2-1
v_call: TRBV27
cdr3_aa: CASSLSSGRAVESNEQFF

j_call: TRBJ2-7
v_call: TRBV6-5
cdr3_aa: CASRTGQPYEQYF

j_call: TRBJ2-2
v_call: TRBV12-5
cdr3_aa: CASGLVLKGWTSTVRGNTGELFF

j_call: TRBJ1-1
v_call: TRBV5-1
cdr3_aa: CASRAGQQNTEAFF

j_call: TRBJ2-1
v_call: TRBV21-1
cdr3_aa: CASSKVGGPYNEQFF

j_call: TRBJ1-2
v_call: TRBV5-1
cdr3_aa: CASSLDRDLYGYTF

j_call: TRBJ2-5
v_call: TRBV6-5
cdr3_aa: CASSTMETQYF

j_call: TRBJ1-3
v_call: TRBV5-1
cdr3_aa: CASSRSPLSDSFLNTIYF

j_call: TRBJ2-7
v_call: TRBV7-9
cdr3_aa: CASSGDSAEQYF

j_call: TRBJ2-1
v_call: TRBV28
cdr3_aa: CASSLARFSNEQFF

j_call: TRBJ2-7
v_call: TRBV6-5
cdr3_aa: CARPPYEQYF

j_call: TRBJ1-2
v_call: TRBV19
cdr3_aa: CASIQRGETYGYTF

j_call: TRBJ2-3
v_call: TRBV18
cdr3_aa: CASSPGGVTQYF